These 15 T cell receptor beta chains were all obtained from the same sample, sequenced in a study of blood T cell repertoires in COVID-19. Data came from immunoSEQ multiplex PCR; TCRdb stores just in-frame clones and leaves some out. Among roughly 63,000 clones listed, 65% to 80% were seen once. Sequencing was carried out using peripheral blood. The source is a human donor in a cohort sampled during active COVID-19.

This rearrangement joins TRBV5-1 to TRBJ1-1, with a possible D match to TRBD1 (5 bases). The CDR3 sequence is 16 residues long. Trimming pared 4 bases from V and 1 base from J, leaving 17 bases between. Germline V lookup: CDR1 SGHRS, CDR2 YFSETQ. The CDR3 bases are TGCGCCAGCAGCCCTTTTGTGGGGGAGGGGAACACTGAAGCTTTCTTT. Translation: CASSPFVGEGNTEAFF.

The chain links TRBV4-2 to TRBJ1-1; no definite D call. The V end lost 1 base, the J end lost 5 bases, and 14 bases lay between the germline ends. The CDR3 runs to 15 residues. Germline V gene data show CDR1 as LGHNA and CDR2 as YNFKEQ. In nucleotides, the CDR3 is TGTGCCAGCAGCCAAGGTTTCGGGGTGGAAACTGAAGCTTTCTTT. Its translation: CASSQGFGVETEAFF.

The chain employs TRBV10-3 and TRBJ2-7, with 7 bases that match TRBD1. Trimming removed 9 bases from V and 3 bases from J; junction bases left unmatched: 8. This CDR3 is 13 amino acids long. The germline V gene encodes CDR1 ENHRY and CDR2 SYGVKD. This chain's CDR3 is CAMGSAGGYEQYF. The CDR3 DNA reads TGTGCCATGGGGTCGGCAGGGGGCTACGAGCAGTACTTC.

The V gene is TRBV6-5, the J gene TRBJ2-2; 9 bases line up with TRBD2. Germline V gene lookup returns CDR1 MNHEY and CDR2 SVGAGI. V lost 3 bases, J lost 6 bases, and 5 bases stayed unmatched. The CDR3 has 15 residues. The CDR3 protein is CASSYLTSGAGELFF. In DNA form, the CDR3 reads TGTGCCAGCAGTTATTTGACTAGCGGAGCCGGGGAGCTGTTTTTT.

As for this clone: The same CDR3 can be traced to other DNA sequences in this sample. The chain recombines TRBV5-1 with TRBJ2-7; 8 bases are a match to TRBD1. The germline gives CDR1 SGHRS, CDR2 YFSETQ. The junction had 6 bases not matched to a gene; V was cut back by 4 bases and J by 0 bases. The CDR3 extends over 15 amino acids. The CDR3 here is CASSLGQASSYEQYF. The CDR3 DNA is TGCGCCAGCAGCCTGGGACAGGCGAGCTCCTACGAGCAGTACTTC.

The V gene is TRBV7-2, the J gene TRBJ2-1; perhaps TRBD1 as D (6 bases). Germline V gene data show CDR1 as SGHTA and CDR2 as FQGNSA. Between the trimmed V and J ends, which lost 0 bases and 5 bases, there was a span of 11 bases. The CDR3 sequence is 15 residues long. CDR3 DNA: TGTGCCAGCAGCTTAGCACAGGGTGTAGACAATGAGCAGTTCTTC. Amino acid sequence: CASSLAQGVDNEQFF.

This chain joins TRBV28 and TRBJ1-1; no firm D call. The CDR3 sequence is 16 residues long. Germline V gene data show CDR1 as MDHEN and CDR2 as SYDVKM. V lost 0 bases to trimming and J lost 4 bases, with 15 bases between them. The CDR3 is CASSLCGPRGCTEAFF. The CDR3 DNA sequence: TGTGCCAGCAGTTTATGCGGACCCCGCGGGTGCACTGAAGCTTTCTTT.

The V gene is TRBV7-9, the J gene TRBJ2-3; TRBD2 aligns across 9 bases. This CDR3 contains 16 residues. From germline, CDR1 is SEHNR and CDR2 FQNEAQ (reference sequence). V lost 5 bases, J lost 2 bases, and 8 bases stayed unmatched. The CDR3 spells CASSPPTSGLTDTQYF. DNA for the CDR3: TGTGCCAGCAGCCCCCCGACTAGCGGACTCACAGATACGCAGTATTTT. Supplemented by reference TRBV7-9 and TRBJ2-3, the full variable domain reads DTGVSQNPRHKITKRGQNVTFRCDPISEHNRLYWYRQTLGQGPEFLTYFQNEAQLEKSRLLSDRFSAERPKGSFSTLEIQRTEQGDSAMYLCASSPPTSGLTDTQYFGPGTRLTVL.

This CDR3 is CASTLSGNTIYF. As DNA, the CDR3 is TGTGCCAGCACTCTCAGTGGAAACACCATATATTTT. The chain couples TRBV12-3 or TRBV12-4 to TRBJ1-3; the D is unclear. Trimming stripped 7 bases from V and 3 bases from J, with 7 bases between. The CDR3 totals 12 residues.

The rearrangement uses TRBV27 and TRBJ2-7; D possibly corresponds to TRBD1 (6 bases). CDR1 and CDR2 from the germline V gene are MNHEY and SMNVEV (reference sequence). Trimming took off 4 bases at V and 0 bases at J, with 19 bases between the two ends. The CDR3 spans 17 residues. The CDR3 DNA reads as TGTGCCAGCAGTTCCTATTCTTACCCGGACAGCTCCTACGAGCAGTACTTC. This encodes CASSSYSYPDSSYEQYF.

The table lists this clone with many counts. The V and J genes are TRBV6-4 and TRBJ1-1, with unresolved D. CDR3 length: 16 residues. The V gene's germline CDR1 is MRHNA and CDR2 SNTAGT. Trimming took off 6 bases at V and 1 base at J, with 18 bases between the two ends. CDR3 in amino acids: CASSHHAEGPNTEAFF. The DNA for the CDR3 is TGTGCCAGCAGCCACCATGCGGAGGGCCCGAACACTGAAGCTTTCTTT.

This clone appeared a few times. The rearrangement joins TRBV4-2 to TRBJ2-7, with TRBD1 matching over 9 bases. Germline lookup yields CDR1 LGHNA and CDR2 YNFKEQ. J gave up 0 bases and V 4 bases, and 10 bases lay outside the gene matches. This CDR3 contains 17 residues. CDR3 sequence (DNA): TGTGCCAGCAGCCGATCCACCGGGACAGGGAGCTCCTACGAGCAGTACTTC. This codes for CASSRSTGTGSSYEQYF.

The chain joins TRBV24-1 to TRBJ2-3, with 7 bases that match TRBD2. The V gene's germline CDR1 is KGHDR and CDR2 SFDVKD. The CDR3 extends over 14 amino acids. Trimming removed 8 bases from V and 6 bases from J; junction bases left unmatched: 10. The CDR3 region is CATKGEGVLDTQYF. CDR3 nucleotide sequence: TGTGCCACCAAAGGGGAGGGAGTATTGGATACGCAGTATTTT.

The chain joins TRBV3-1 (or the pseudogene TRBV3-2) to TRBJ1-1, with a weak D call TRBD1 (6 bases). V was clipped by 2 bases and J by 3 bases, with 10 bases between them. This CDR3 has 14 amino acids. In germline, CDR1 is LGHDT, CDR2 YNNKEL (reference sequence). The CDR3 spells CASSQKGDDTEAFF. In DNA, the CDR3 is TGTGCCAGCAGCCAAAAGGGGGATGACACTGAAGCTTTCTTT.

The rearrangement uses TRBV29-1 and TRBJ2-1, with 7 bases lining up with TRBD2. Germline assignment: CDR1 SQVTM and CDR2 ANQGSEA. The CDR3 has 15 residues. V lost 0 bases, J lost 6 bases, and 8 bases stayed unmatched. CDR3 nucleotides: TGCAGCGTTGAAGATGGGAGTAGGACTAGCAATGAGCAGTTCTTC. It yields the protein CSVEDGSRTSNEQFF.